This passage covers 18 T cell receptor beta chains from one sample sequenced in a study of T cell repertoires in cytomegalovirus infection. No antigen is known for these receptors. TCRdb ran MiXCR on the reads and lists one entry per CDR3 protein. Counted here are around 500,000 distinct CDR3 sequences, roughly 46% occurring once; the ten biggest clones make up just under 45%. The material sequenced was cultured PBMCs, taken from culture after CMV antigen stimulation. These receptors originate from a human donor in good health (CMV status not recorded). Some clones in this sample may be carry-over from other donors' samples.

This clonotype was recorded at least ten times. The chain employs TRBV19 and TRBJ2-7; no firm D call. CDR1 LNHDA and CDR2 SQIVND come from the germline V gene (reference sequence). Trimming took 6 bases from V and 0 from J, leaving 12 bases between them. CDR3 length: 14 amino acids. CDR3 sequence (DNA): TGTGCCAGTAGCCCCTCGGGCGCCTCCTACGAGCAGTACTTC. This sequence encodes CASSPSGASYEQYF.

This clonotype has just a few counts. This chain joins TRBV6-1 and TRBJ2-3; D gene unclear. The CDR3 has 15 residues. The V gene's germline CDR1 is MNHNS and CDR2 SASEGT. V was trimmed by 1 base and J by 1 base, leaving 9 bases between them. CDR3 coding DNA: TGTGCCAGCAGTGAAGAACGAGGAGGCACAGATACGCAGTATTTT. Protein: CASSEERGGTDTQYF.

This chain uses TRBV7-8 with TRBJ1-5, with TRBD1 matching 8 bases. The V gene end was trimmed by 8 bases and the J gene end by 0 bases; junction bases not matched to a gene: 9. From germline, CDR1 is SGHVS and CDR2 FQNEAQ. The CDR3 covers 16 residues. The DNA of the CDR3 is TGTGCCAGCCGGCTAACAGGGGGGTTTAGCAATCAGCCCCAGCATTTT. Encoded protein: CASRLTGGFSNQPQHF.

This clonotype has just a few counts. The V gene is TRBV19, the J gene TRBJ2-3; tentatively, D is TRBD1 or TRBD2 (5 bases each). The germline CDR1 and CDR2 sequences are LNHDA and SQIVND (reference sequence). This CDR3 region has 14 residues. The V and J ends lost 5 bases and 0 bases respectively, with 9 bases between them. As DNA, the CDR3 is TGTGCCAGTAGTTATTGGGGGAGCACAGATACGCAGTATTTT. As protein: CASSYWGSTDTQYF. Filled out from reference TRBV19 and TRBJ2-3, the complete variable domain reads DGGITQSPKYLFRKEGQNVTLSCEQNLNHDAMYWYRQDPGQGLRLIYYSQIVNDFQKGDIAEGYSVSREKKESFPLTVTSAQKNPTAFYLCASSYWGSTDTQYFGPGTRLTVL.

V and J are TRBV12-3 or TRBV12-4 and TRBJ2-3; 8 nucleotides line up with TRBD1. This CDR3 spans 15 amino acids. V shed 6 bases and J 4 bases; nucleotides not matched to a gene: 9. CDR3 protein: CASRLDRAFADTQYF. The CDR3 bases are TGTGCCAGCAGACTGGACAGGGCCTTTGCAGATACGCAGTATTTT.

For this clonotype: The CDR3 does not close with the conserved phenylalanine or tryptophan, likely indicating a read error. It is unclear where the CDR3 begins or ends on the DNA, so no DNA is shown, and the CDR3 is as TCRdb lists it. The rearrangement joins TRBV12-3 or TRBV12-4 to TRBJ2-7; the table names TRBD1, a call not compared with the DNA. The length of the CDR3 is 13 amino acids, counting both ends. The CDR3 protein is CASSLGRVGQTSY.

The chain links TRBV19 to TRBJ1-1; no firm D call. Germline V gene sequence: CDR1 LNHDA, CDR2 SQIVND (reference sequence). The CDR3 has 14 residues. The V and J ends lost 5 bases and 0 bases respectively, with 10 bases between them. CDR3 protein: CASSPPNMNTEAFF. Written as DNA, the CDR3 is TGTGCCAGTAGTCCCCCGAATATGAACACTGAAGCTTTCTTT.

This clonotype appeared many times. The chain combines TRBV7-2 with TRBJ2-2, with TRBD1 matching over 8 bases. Trimming took 6 bases from V and 6 from J; bases not matched to a gene: 12. Germline-derived CDR1 and CDR2 are SGHTA and FQGNSA. The CDR3 has 16 amino acids. This chain's CDR3 is CASRQSGTGLSGELFF. CDR3 coding DNA: TGTGCCAGCAGGCAGTCCGGGACAGGCTTGTCCGGGGAGCTGTTTTTT.

The genes are TRBV5-4 and TRBJ2-1; a possible D gene is TRBD2 (5 bases). The V gene's germline CDR1 is SGHNT and CDR2 YYREEE (reference sequence). The CDR3 totals 14 residues. Trimming took off 4 bases at V and 5 bases at J, with 13 bases between the two ends. CDR3 DNA: TGTGCCAGCAGCACACCTGGGAGAAACAATGAGCAGTTCTTC. Its translation is CASSTPGRNNEQFF.

The gene calls are TRBV27 and TRBJ1-5; 7 bases line up with TRBD1. Trimming took 0 bases from V and 3 from J; bases not matched to a gene: 5. The CDR3 contains 16 residues. CDR1 is MNHEY and CDR2 is SMNVEV in the germline V gene (reference sequence). CDR3 sequence (DNA): TGTGCCAGCAGTTTATCCGGGACAGCCCCCAATCAGCCCCAGCATTTT. It is translated as CASSLSGTAPNQPQHF.

This clonotype has just a few counts. The chain uses TRBV6-5 and TRBJ1-5; unclear D gene. The CDR3 is 14 amino acids. The V end was cut by 6 bases, the J end by 0 bases, with 9 bases between. The V gene's germline CDR1 is MNHEY and CDR2 SVGAGI. In DNA, the CDR3 is TGTGCCAGCAGCTCCACCTATAGCAATCAGCCCCAGCATTTT. Its translation: CASSSTYSNQPQHF.

This sequence joins TRBV3-1 and TRBJ1-2; tentatively, D is TRBD1 (5 bases). Germline assignment: CDR1 LGHDT and CDR2 YNNKEL (reference sequence). The CDR3 is 15 amino acids. V gave up 4 bases and J gave up 6 bases, with 18 bases separating them. In DNA, the CDR3 is TGTGCCAGCAGCCCACCGACAGAACGCAAGCATGGCTACACCTTC. This sequence encodes CASSPPTERKHGYTF.

A single count supports this clonotype. A read error may produce the germline difference seen at one junction end. The chain employs TRBV4-1 and TRBJ1-4; D is possibly TRBD1 (6 bases). The CDR3 extends over 14 amino acids. The V gene's germline CDR1 is MGHRA and CDR2 YSYEKL. The chain's CDR3 is CASSPEGRGEKLFF. DNA of the CDR3: TGTGCCAGCAGCCCCGAGGGCAGGGGTGAAAAACTGTTTTTT.

This clonotype appeared a few times. The chain is built from TRBV12-3 or TRBV12-4 and TRBJ2-2; 9 positions match TRBD2. The CDR3 is made up of 18 amino acids. Germline trimming cut 6 bases from V and 2 bases from J; bases unmatched to any gene: 13. CDR3 amino acids: CASSPRGSGSTNTGELFF. The CDR3 bases are TGTGCCAGCAGCCCCCGGGGTAGCGGGAGCACAAACACCGGGGAGCTGTTTTTT.

This clonotype appeared a few times. Lacking the conserved final phenylalanine or tryptophan, this CDR3 likely reflects a read error. The V call is TRBV28, the J call TRBJ1-2, with D unresolved. Trimming removed 4 bases from V and 4 bases from J, with 13 bases in between. The CDR3 runs 14 residues. CDR1 MDHEN and CDR2 SYDVKM come from the germline V gene. The CDR3 region is CASSSKGLFYGYTS. CDR3 DNA: TGTGCCAGCAGTTCCAAGGGCCTGTTCTATGGCTACACCTCC.

The genes are TRBV7-2 and TRBJ1-2; perhaps TRBD1 as D (5 bases). Germline-derived CDR1 and CDR2 are SGHTA and FQGNSA. Trimming removed 0 bases from V and 4 bases from J, with 12 bases in between. The CDR3 spans 15 residues. The CDR3 spells CASSLASGPAYGYTF. Here the CDR3 DNA reads TGTGCCAGCAGCTTAGCGTCGGGACCCGCCTATGGCTACACCTTC.

This clonotype has more than one count but fewer than ten. The gene calls are TRBV7-9 and TRBJ2-7; D gene unclear. With 5 bases removed from V and 1 base from J, the gap between germline ends came to 6 bases. The length of the CDR3 is 12 residues. CDR1 is SEHNR and CDR2 is FQNEAQ in the germline V gene (reference sequence). The CDR3 DNA is TGTGCCAGCAGCCCTAAGTCCTACGAGCAGTACTTC. It yields the protein CASSPKSYEQYF.

This clonotype has only a few counts. V is TRBV12-3 or TRBV12-4 and J is TRBJ2-3, with 9 bases aligning to TRBD1. The CDR3 covers 17 residues. With 2 bases clipped from V and 6 bases from J, the junction kept 12 bases outside the gene matches. CDR3 region: CASSLIPALGQGDTQYF. The CDR3 bases are TGTGCCAGCAGTTTAATCCCGGCTTTGGGACAGGGTGATACGCAGTATTTT.